The present TCR beta chain was sequenced within a study of blood T cell repertoires in COVID-19. Overall study: Both acute and convalescent COVID-19 samples were obtained from the United States, Italy and Spain.

Germline CDR1 and CDR2: SGDLS and YYNGEE. This CDR3 has 15 amino acids. The ends were cut back, 0 bases at V and 2 bases at J, with 8 bases in the middle. Measured with immunoSEQ multiplex PCR; TCRdb has only the in-frame clones, and not every one. The table lists 250,000 or so clones, about 86% of them singletons. Categorization into cohorts depended on clinical history that participants reported. Symptom resolution, clearance, or two negative PCRs marked the recovered donors of Cohort 3. This sequence joins TRBV9 and TRBJ2-2; D ambiguous. This receptor was obtained from a man aged 50-60 years who had recovered from COVID-19. The sample taken for sequencing was PBMCs or T cells enriched from blood (not recorded which). This chain's CDR3 is CASSVDGLNTGELFF. Here the CDR3 DNA reads TGTGCCAGCAGCGTAGATGGGCTAAACACCGGGGAGCTGTTTTTT. Based on the CDR3 plus reference TRBV9 and TRBJ2-2, the full variable domain is DSGVTQTPKHLITATGQRVTLRCSPRSGDLSVYWYQQSLDQGLQFLIQYYNGEERAKGNILERFSAQQFPDLHSELNLSSLELGDSALYFCASSVDGLNTGELFFGEGSRLTVL.